The 18 T cell receptor beta chains below come from one sample, sequenced in a study of blood T cells in healthy people across ages. Together with a sample-barcoded 5' primer, a J-beta primer mix was included in a second PCR lasting roughly 6 to 12 cycles. TCRdb re-called the 5' RACE reads with MiXCR, one entry per CDR3 protein. The sample carries roughly 1,700,000 distinct CDR3 sequences, approximately 30% recorded once. Material: blood. The receptor source for this set is a young woman in good health.

For this clonotype: Just one base apart from a much larger clone, this may be a read error. The chain couples TRBV6-1 to TRBJ1-2; TRBD1 aligns across 9 bases. There are 15 residues in the CDR3. The germline V gene encodes CDR1 MNHNS and CDR2 SASEGT. Here the CDR3 DNA reads TGTGCCGGCAGTGAAGCGGACAGGGGCGGCTATGGCTACACCTTC. Protein: CAGSEADRGGYGYTF.

There are many counts of this clonotype. V gene TRBV29-1 combines with J gene TRBJ2-1; D unresolved. Germline V gene data show CDR1 as SQVTM and CDR2 as ANQGSEA. Trimming removed 3 bases at V and 6 bases at J, with 18 bases between. The length of the CDR3 is 15 residues. CDR3 DNA sequence: TGCAGCGTTGACTTTAGGGTCGACAATTCCAATGAGCAGTTCTTC. It yields the protein CSVDFRVDNSNEQFF.

This clonotype was seen repeatedly, ten times or more. The chain has TRBV18 and TRBJ2-5, with 10 nucleotides matching TRBD1. V was clipped by 2 bases and J by 11 bases; unmatched bases: 8. Germline lookup yields CDR1 KGHSH and CDR2 LQKENI. The CDR3 runs to 14 residues. The CDR3 here is CASSPGTGEGRQYF. CDR3 bases: TGTGCCAGCTCACCAGGGACAGGGGAAGGTAGACAGTACTTC.

This chain uses TRBV7-9 with TRBJ1-2; unclear D gene. V lost 8 bases, J lost 8 bases, and 21 bases lay in between. The germline gives CDR1 SEHNR, CDR2 FQNEAQ (reference sequence). This CDR3 is built from 14 residues. The CDR3 nucleotides read TGTGCCAGCTACGAGTCGGGGTCCAATCAGGGCTACACCTTC. This encodes CASYESGSNQGYTF.

This clonotype was seen only a few times. V is TRBV5-1 and J is TRBJ1-1; D is ambiguous. V was pared by 3 bases and J by 8 bases, with 20 bases between. The CDR3 spans 15 residues. The V gene's germline CDR1 is SGHRS and CDR2 YFSETQ. CDR3 loop: CASSSRTDGSGEAFF. CDR3 nucleotide sequence: TGCGCCAGCAGCTCGCGAACGGACGGCTCCGGGGAAGCTTTCTTT.

V usage is TRBV7-6 and J usage is TRBJ2-1, with D perhaps matching TRBD2 (6 bases). The CDR3 runs to 17 residues. Trimming stripped 5 bases from V and 1 base from J, with 18 bases between. Germline CDR1 SGHVS, CDR2 FNYEAQ. The CDR3 protein is CASSLGGGGPSYNEQFF. The CDR3 region has the DNA TGTGCCAGCAGCCTAGGAGGAGGAGGGCCATCCTACAATGAGCAGTTCTTC.

In this sample, this clonotype turned up a few times. J is TRBJ2-7 and V is TRBV6-6; 10 positions agree with TRBD2. V shed 0 bases, J shed 6 bases, and the junction held 11 bases outside the gene matches. The CDR3 totals 17 residues. CDR1 is MNHNY and CDR2 is SVGAGI in the germline V gene (reference sequence). The CDR3 loop reads CASSYSASGSKGLEQYF. Written as DNA, the CDR3 is TGTGCCAGCAGTTACTCGGCTAGCGGGAGTAAGGGGCTCGAGCAGTACTTC.

This clonotype appeared a few times. The V gene is TRBV18, the J gene TRBJ2-3, with D uncertain. This CDR3 region has 14 residues. V lost 0 bases and J lost 4, with 8 bases in between. The germline V gene has CDR1 KGHSH and CDR2 LQKENI. The CDR3 sequence is CASSPPQYADTQYF. DNA for the CDR3: TGTGCCAGCTCACCACCCCAGTATGCAGATACGCAGTATTTT.

This clonotype has only a few counts. The J gene is TRBJ1-2, the V gene TRBV6-2 or TRBV6-3, with TRBD1 as a possible D gene (6 bases). Germline loops: CDR1 MNHEY, CDR2 SVGEGT. There are 12 residues in the CDR3. Trimming took off 8 bases at V and 4 bases at J, with 11 bases between the two ends. The CDR3 DNA is TGTGCCAGCCAAGACAGGATCTATGGCTACACCTTC. Residues: CASQDRIYGYTF.

Concerning this clonotype itself: Possible read error: a much larger clone is one base away. Here the CDR3 reads CSVGDPFYEQYF. CDR3 DNA sequence: TGCAGCGTTGGTGACCCTTTCTACGAGCAGTACTTC. The chain has TRBV29-1 and TRBJ2-7; unclear D gene. Germline CDR1 reads SQVTM; CDR2 reads ANQGSEA. V was clipped by 4 bases and J by 3 bases, with 10 bases between them. The CDR3 is 12 residues long.

This clonotype was recorded a few times. The rearrangement uses TRBV6-2 or TRBV6-3 and TRBJ1-1, with D perhaps TRBD1 (6 bases). V lost 4 bases, J lost 3 bases, and 12 bases lay in between. Germline V CDR1 and CDR2: MNHEY, SVGEGT. The CDR3 totals 14 residues. CDR3 nucleotide sequence: TGTGCCAGCAGTTCCTACCGACAGGACACTGAAGCTTTCTTT. It is translated as CASSSYRQDTEAFF.

This chain joins TRBV4-1 and TRBJ1-6, with 9 nucleotides matching TRBD1. CDR3 size: 15 residues. The germline V gene encodes CDR1 MGHRA and CDR2 YSYEKL. J gave up 4 bases and V 5 bases, and 3 bases lay outside the gene matches. CDR3 sequence reads: CASSSGQGYNSPLHF. CDR3 coding DNA: TGCGCCAGCAGCTCAGGACAGGGGTATAATTCACCCCTCCACTTT.

The chain couples TRBV20-1 to TRBJ2-5; 10 bases are a match to TRBD2. With V trimmed by 6 bases and J by 0 bases, 7 bases remained unmatched. The CDR3 has 15 amino acids. Germline CDR1 reads DFQATT; CDR2 reads SNEGSKA (reference sequence). CDR3 in amino acids: CSAGPLAGDQETQYF. The CDR3 DNA reads TGCAGTGCGGGGCCCCTAGCGGGGGACCAAGAGACCCAGTACTTC.

This clonotype has more than one count but fewer than ten. This chain connects TRBV12-3 or TRBV12-4 to TRBJ2-5; 13 bases map to TRBD2. V lost 5 bases to trimming and J lost 5 bases; unmatched junction nucleotides: 5. This CDR3 has 15 residues. CDR3 loop: CASSPRTSGSETQYF. For the CDR3, the DNA is TGTGCCAGCAGTCCTCGGACTAGCGGGAGTGAGACCCAGTACTTC.

This chain uses TRBV12-3 or TRBV12-4 with TRBJ2-3, with D possibly matching TRBD1 (6 bases). CDR3 length equals 14 residues. V dropped 5 bases and J dropped 0 bases, with 9 bases sitting between them. The CDR3 here is CASSKGESTDTQYF. CDR3 nucleotide sequence: TGTGCCAGCAGTAAGGGGGAGAGCACAGATACGCAGTATTTT.

As for this clonotype: This sequence may be a read error, since a much larger clone differs from it by one base. The gene calls are TRBV11-2 and TRBJ2-7; D uncertain. This CDR3 region has 14 residues. Germline values: CDR1 SGHAT, CDR2 FQNNGV. Trimming removed 2 bases at V and 7 bases at J, with 15 bases between. This CDR3 reads CASSLWATYNEQYF. The CDR3 bases are TGTGCCAGCAGCTTATGGGCGACCTACAATGAGCAGTACTTC.

There are many counts of this clonotype. V usage is TRBV7-2 and J usage is TRBJ1-1; D gene ambiguous. The CDR3 is 12 amino acids. The V gene's germline CDR1 is SGHTA and CDR2 FQGNSA. The germline V and J ends were trimmed by 3 bases and 1 base, with 3 bases remaining between them. The CDR3 DNA reads TGTGCCAGCAGCTTCCCGAACACTGAAGCTTTCTTT. Encoded protein: CASSFPNTEAFF.

The V and J genes are TRBV15 and TRBJ2-1; D possibly corresponds to TRBD1 (5 bases). Germline V CDR1 and CDR2: LNHNV, YYDKDF (reference sequence). The germline V and J ends were trimmed by 1 base and 4 bases, with 14 bases remaining between them. The CDR3 length is 16 residues. The CDR3 bases are TGTGCCACCAGCAGAGTCCGTCGGACATCATACAATGAGCAGTTCTTC. Protein: CATSRVRRTSYNEQFF.